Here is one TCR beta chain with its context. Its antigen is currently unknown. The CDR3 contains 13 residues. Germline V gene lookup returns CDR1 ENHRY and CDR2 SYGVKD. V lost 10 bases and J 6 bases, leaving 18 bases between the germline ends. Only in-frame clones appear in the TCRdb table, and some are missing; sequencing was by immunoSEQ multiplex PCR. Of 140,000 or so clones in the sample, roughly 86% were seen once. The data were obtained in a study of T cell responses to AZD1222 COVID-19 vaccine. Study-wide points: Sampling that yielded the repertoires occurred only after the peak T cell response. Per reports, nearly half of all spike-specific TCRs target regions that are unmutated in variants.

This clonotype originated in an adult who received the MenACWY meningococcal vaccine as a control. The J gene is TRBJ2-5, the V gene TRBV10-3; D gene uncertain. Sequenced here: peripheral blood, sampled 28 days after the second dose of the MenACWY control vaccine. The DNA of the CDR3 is TGTGCCACCATGCTCGTCCTCCGCCAGACCCAGTACTTC. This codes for CATMLVLRQTQYF.